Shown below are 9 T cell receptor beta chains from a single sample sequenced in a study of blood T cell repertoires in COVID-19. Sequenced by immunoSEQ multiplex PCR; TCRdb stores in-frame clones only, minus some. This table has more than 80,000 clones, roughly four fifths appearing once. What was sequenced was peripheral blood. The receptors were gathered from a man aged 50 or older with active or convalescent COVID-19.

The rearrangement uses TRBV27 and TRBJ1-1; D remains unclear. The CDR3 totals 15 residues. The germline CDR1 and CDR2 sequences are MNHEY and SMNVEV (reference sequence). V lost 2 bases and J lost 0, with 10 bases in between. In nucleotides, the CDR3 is TGTGCCAGCAGTTTAGGCACCTCGATGAACACTGAAGCTTTCTTT. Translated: CASSLGTSMNTEAFF.

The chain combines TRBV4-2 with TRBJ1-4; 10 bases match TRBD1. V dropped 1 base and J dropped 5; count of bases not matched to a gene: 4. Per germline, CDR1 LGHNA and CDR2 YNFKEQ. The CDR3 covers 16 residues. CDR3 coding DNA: TGTGCCAGCAGCCAAGGGTTGGGACAGGGGAATGAAAAACTGTTTTTT. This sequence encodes CASSQGLGQGNEKLFF.

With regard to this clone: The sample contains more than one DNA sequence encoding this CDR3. The CDR3 DNA sequence: TGCGCCAGCAGCGCACAGGGCGCTGGAAACACCATATATTTT. Protein: CASSAQGAGNTIYF. The chain has TRBV5-1 and TRBJ1-3; D possibly corresponds to TRBD1 (6 bases). Germline-derived CDR1 and CDR2 are SGHRS and YFSETQ. V lost 4 bases, J lost 2 bases, and 10 bases lay in between. The CDR3 consists of 14 residues.

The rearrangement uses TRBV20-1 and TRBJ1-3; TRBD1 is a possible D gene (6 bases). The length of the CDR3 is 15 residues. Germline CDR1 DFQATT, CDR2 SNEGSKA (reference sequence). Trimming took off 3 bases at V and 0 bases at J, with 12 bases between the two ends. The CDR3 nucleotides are TGCAGTGCTAGTGAGACAGGTCGCTCTGGAAACACCATATATTTT. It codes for CSASETGRSGNTIYF.

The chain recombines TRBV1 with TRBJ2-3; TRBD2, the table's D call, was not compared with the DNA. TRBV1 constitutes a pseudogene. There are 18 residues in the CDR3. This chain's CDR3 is CTSSLGTSGGESTDTQYF. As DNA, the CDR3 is TGCACCAGCAGCCTCGGGACTAGCGGGGGGGAGAGCACAGATACGCAGTATTTT.

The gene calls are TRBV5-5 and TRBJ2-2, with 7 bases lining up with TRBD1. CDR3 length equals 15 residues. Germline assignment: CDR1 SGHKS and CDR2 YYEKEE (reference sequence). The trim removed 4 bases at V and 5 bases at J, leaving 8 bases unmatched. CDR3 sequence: CASSASGQVTGELFF. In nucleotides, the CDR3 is TGTGCCAGCAGCGCGAGTGGACAGGTGACCGGGGAGCTGTTTTTT. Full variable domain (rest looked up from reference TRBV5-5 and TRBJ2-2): DAGVTQSPTHLIKTRGQQVTLRCSPISGHKSVSWYQQVLGQGPQFIFQYYEKEERGRGNFPDRFSARQFPNYSSELNVNALLLGDSALYLCASSASGQVTGELFFGEGSRLTVL.

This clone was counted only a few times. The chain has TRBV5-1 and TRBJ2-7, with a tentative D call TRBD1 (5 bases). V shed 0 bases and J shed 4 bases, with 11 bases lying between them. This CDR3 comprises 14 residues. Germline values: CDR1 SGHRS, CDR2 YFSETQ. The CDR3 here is CASSLAVGAYEQYF. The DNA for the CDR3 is TGCGCCAGCAGCTTGGCGGTAGGGGCGTACGAGCAGTACTTC.

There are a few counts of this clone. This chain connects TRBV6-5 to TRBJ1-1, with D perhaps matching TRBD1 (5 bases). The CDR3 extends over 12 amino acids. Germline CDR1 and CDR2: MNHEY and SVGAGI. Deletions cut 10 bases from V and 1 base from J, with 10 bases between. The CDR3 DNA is TGTGCCACTGAGGACACGAACACTGAAGCTTTCTTT. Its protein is CATEDTNTEAFF.

As DNA, the CDR3 is TGCAGCGCCTGGGGACAGGGTGGAAACACCATATATTTT. Amino acids: CSAWGQGGNTIYF. The rearrangement uses TRBV29-1 and TRBJ1-3; 9 nucleotides agree with TRBD1. CDR1 is SQVTM and CDR2 is ANQGSEA in the germline V gene. J was trimmed by 3 bases and V by 7 bases; bases with no gene match: 4. The CDR3 has 13 amino acids. The whole variable domain, remainder taken from reference TRBV29-1 and TRBJ1-3, is SAVISQKPSRDICQRGTSLTIQCQVDSQVTMMFWYRQQPGQSLTLIATANQGSEATYESGFVIDKFPISRPNLTFSTLTVSNMSPEDSSIYLCSAWGQGGNTIYFGEGSWLTVV.